Given below is one T cell receptor (beta chain) in context. V was shortened by 6 bases and J by 10 bases, with 4 bases between the two germline ends. Germline V lookup: CDR1 MDHEN, CDR2 SYDVKM. The CDR3 is 9 residues long. This specimen comes from a study of T cell responses to AZD1222 COVID-19 vaccine. Libraries were prepared by immunoSEQ multiplex PCR; TCRdb keeps only in-frame clonotypes and omits some of them. Of 130,000 to 150,000 clones in the sample, 75% to 90% are singletons; the top ten hold about 1.5%. The source material was peripheral blood, sampled on day 0 of AZD1222 vaccination. The receptor comes from an adult in good health. The chain links TRBV28 to TRBJ1-5; D is unresolved. The CDR3 sequence: CASSLPQHF. In DNA, the CDR3 is TGTGCCAGCAGCCTTCCCCAGCATTTT.